Sequencing of this T cell receptor (beta chain) was carried out in a study of T cells in Graves' hyperthyroidism and ophthalmopathy. General study points: Appearing also in blood were most of the thyroid clonotypes expanded above 0.001. In simple terms, a model built on 13 V-J features told ophthalmopathy apart from stable hyperthyroidism.

From RNA transcripts, TCR beta CDR3 regions were amplified. The primer set for the first-round RT-PCR of the TCR CDR3 was HTBI. TCRdb redid the calling of the multiplex PCR reads with MiXCR, one entry per CDR3 protein. Found here are about 590,000 distinct CDR3 sequences, about 15% of them singletons; the top ten hold less than 9.5%. Many counts were recorded for this clonotype. As yet, its antigen is unknown. Looked up from germline, CDR1 is SGHVS and CDR2 is FQNEAQ. V lost 4 bases to trimming and J lost 3 bases, with 9 bases between them. The CDR3 has 13 residues. The source is a woman between 25 and 40 years old with Graves' hyperthyroidism. The sequencing input was blood. The chain uses TRBV7-8 and TRBJ1-1, with D unresolved. The CDR3 loop reads CASSSPGYTEAFF. The CDR3 DNA reads as TGTGCCAGCAGCTCACCGGGCTACACTGAAGCTTTCTTT.